These T cell receptor beta chains were read from a single sample in a study of blood T cell repertoires in COVID-19. Assay used: immunoSEQ multiplex PCR; TCRdb lists only in-frame clones, some missing. Of around 250,000 clones listed, 80% to 90% are singletons. Material: PBMCs or T cells enriched from blood (not recorded which). The receptors originated from a woman aged 50 to 60 who had recovered from COVID-19. The CDR3 runs from the conserved cysteine through the conserved F or W. The D gene is left open where the match is weak. Clone size is not always given. Where it is, it says once, few, many or a class for expanded clones.

J gene: TRBJ2-3
D gene: TRBD2
V gene: TRBV5-1
clone size: -
CDR3 protein: CASSLEGLVTDTQYF
CDR3 DNA: TGCGCCAGCAGCTTGGAGGGACTAGTAACAGATACGCAGTATTTT

J gene: TRBJ2-2
D gene: -
V gene: TRBV24-1
clone size: -
CDR3 protein: CATSGQTNTGELFF
CDR3 DNA: TGTGCCACCAGCGGACAGACGAACACCGGGGAGCTGTTTTTT

J gene: TRBJ2-1
D gene: TRBD2
V gene: TRBV3-1/TRBV3-2
clone size: -
CDR3 protein: CASSQGRSSGRGSSYNEQFF
CDR3 DNA: TGTGCCAGCAGCCAAGGGCGGTCTAGCGGGAGGGGAAGCTCCTACAATGAGCAGTTCTTC

J gene: TRBJ2-1
D gene: -
V gene: TRBV5-4
clone size: once
CDR3 protein: CASSFSADSSNEQFF
CDR3 DNA: TGTGCCAGCAGCTTTTCTGCGGACTCATCCAATGAGCAGTTCTTC

J gene: TRBJ2-4
D gene: TRBD2
V gene: TRBV5-1
clone size: -
CDR3 protein: CASSLASGRVDIQYF
CDR3 DNA: TGCGCCAGCAGCTTGGCGAGCGGGAGGGTAGACATTCAGTACTTC

J gene: TRBJ2-7
D gene: TRBD1
V gene: TRBV2
clone size: -
CDR3 protein: CANRQGATYEQYF
CDR3 DNA: TGTGCCAACCGACAGGGGGCCACCTACGAGCAGTACTTC

J gene: TRBJ1-4
D gene: -
V gene: TRBV3-1/TRBV3-2
clone size: once
CDR3 protein: CASSQDGGTNEKLFF
CDR3 DNA: TGTGCCAGCAGCCAAGATGGGGGGACTAATGAAAAACTGTTTTTT

J gene: TRBJ1-2
D gene: -
V gene: TRBV28
clone size: -
CDR3 protein: CASTRWGQDYGYTF
CDR3 DNA: TGTGCCAGCACCCGATGGGGACAAGACTATGGCTACACCTTC

J gene: TRBJ1-2
D gene: TRBD1
V gene: TRBV5-1
clone size: -
CDR3 protein: CASSFGTGGYGYTF
CDR3 DNA: TGCGCCAGCAGCTTCGGGACAGGGGGCTATGGCTACACCTTC

J gene: TRBJ2-5
D gene: -
V gene: TRBV27
clone size: -
CDR3 protein: CASSLVARETQYF
CDR3 DNA: TGTGCCAGCAGTTTAGTCGCGAGAGAGACCCAGTACTTC

J gene: TRBJ2-2
D gene: -
V gene: TRBV4-1
clone size: -
CDR3 protein: CASSQGLVNTGELFF
CDR3 DNA: TGCGCCAGCAGCCAGGGACTGGTGAACACCGGGGAGCTGTTTTTT

J gene: TRBJ2-2
D gene: -
V gene: TRBV25-1
clone size: -
CDR3 protein: CASSESYRWAPNTGELFF
CDR3 DNA: TGTGCCAGCAGTGAATCTTACAGGTGGGCACCAAACACCGGGGAGCTGTTTTTT

J gene: TRBJ2-1
D gene: -
V gene: TRBV6-4
clone size: -
CDR3 protein: CASKAPKVGVHEQFF
CDR3 DNA: TGTGCCTCAAAGGCCCCCAAAGTCGGGGTCCATGAGCAGTTCTTC

J gene: TRBJ1-2
D gene: -
V gene: TRBV28
clone size: -
CDR3 protein: CASSLQAASYGYTF
CDR3 DNA: TGTGCCAGCAGTTTACAGGCAGCTTCCTATGGCTACACCTTC

J gene: TRBJ1-2
D gene: TRBD1
V gene: TRBV6-5
clone size: -
CDR3 protein: CASGISYRGPDGYTF
CDR3 DNA: TGTGCCAGCGGAATTTCTTACAGGGGGCCAGATGGCTACACCTTC

J gene: TRBJ1-5
D gene: TRBD1
V gene: TRBV6-5
clone size: few
CDR3 protein: CASSTGGRNQPQHF
CDR3 DNA: TGTGCCAGCAGTACAGGGGGCCGAAATCAGCCCCAGCATTTT

J gene: TRBJ1-2
D gene: -
V gene: TRBV10-3
clone size: -
CDR3 protein: CAISPGVLNYGYTF
CDR3 DNA: TGTGCCATCAGCCCAGGGGTCCTTAACTATGGCTACACCTTC

J gene: TRBJ2-2
D gene: TRBD1
V gene: TRBV7-3
clone size: -
CDR3 protein: CASSHLAGGTGELFF
CDR3 DNA: TGTGCCAGCAGCCATCTCGCAGGGGGCACCGGGGAGCTGTTTTTT

J gene: TRBJ2-1
D gene: TRBD1
V gene: TRBV6-4
clone size: -
CDR3 protein: CASSAGDRVADEQFF
CDR3 DNA: TGTGCCAGCAGTGCCGGGGACAGGGTAGCCGATGAGCAGTTCTTC

J gene: TRBJ1-3
D gene: -
V gene: TRBV3-1/TRBV3-2
clone size: -
CDR3 protein: CASSQMSRQEGGTIYF
CDR3 DNA: TGTGCCAGCAGCCAAATGTCGCGACAGGAAGGCGGCACCATATATTTT

J gene: TRBJ2-5
D gene: TRBD2
V gene: TRBV5-4
clone size: -
CDR3 protein: CASTKYGAGGPQETQYF
CDR3 DNA: TGTGCCAGCACTAAATATGGCGCGGGAGGGCCCCAAGAGACCCAGTACTTC

J gene: TRBJ2-3
D gene: TRBD1
V gene: TRBV27
clone size: -
CDR3 protein: CASSPGTGRLDTQYF
CDR3 DNA: TGTGCCAGCAGTCCCGGGACAGGGAGGTTGGATACGCAGTATTTT

J gene: TRBJ1-4
D gene: TRBD1
V gene: TRBV2
clone size: -
CDR3 protein: CASSRQGLGEKLFF
CDR3 DNA: TGTGCCAGCAGTCGACAGGGTTTAGGCGAAAAACTGTTTTTT

J gene: TRBJ2-2
D gene: TRBD2
V gene: TRBV6-5
clone size: once
CDR3 protein: CASSWGGNTGELFF
CDR3 DNA: TGTGCCAGCAGTTGGGGGGGGAACACCGGGGAGCTGTTTTTT

J gene: TRBJ1-5
D gene: -
V gene: TRBV7-9
clone size: once
CDR3 protein: CASSLGANQPQHF
CDR3 DNA: TGTGCCAGCAGCCTAGGGGCCAATCAGCCCCAGCATTTT

J gene: TRBJ2-7
D gene: -
V gene: TRBV7-2
clone size: -
CDR3 protein: CASSLIGGVPYEQYF
CDR3 DNA: TGTGCCAGCAGCTTAATCGGAGGCGTCCCCTACGAGCAGTACTTC

J gene: TRBJ1-2
D gene: -
V gene: TRBV3-1/TRBV3-2
clone size: -
CDR3 protein: CASGSGESDRNYGYTF
CDR3 DNA: TGTGCCAGCGGGTCGGGGGAGTCTGACCGTAACTATGGCTACACCTTC

J gene: TRBJ2-2
D gene: -
V gene: TRBV18
clone size: -
CDR3 protein: CASSPPSNTGELFF
CDR3 DNA: TGTGCCAGCTCACCCCCGAGTAACACCGGGGAGCTGTTTTTT

J gene: TRBJ2-7
D gene: TRBD1
V gene: TRBV11-2
clone size: -
CDR3 protein: CASSLGTGGDEQYF
CDR3 DNA: TGTGCCAGCAGCCTAGGGACAGGGGGGGACGAGCAGTACTTC

J gene: TRBJ1-4
D gene: TRBD1
V gene: TRBV2
clone size: -
CDR3 protein: CASADRGREEKLFF
CDR3 DNA: TGTGCCAGCGCGGACAGGGGGCGCGAGGAAAAACTGTTTTTT

J gene: TRBJ2-1
D gene: -
V gene: TRBV29-1
clone size: -
CDR3 protein: CSALRSGSRYNEQFF
CDR3 DNA: TGCAGCGCCCTAAGGAGCGGAAGTAGATACAATGAGCAGTTCTTC

J gene: TRBJ1-1
D gene: TRBD1
V gene: TRBV14
clone size: -
CDR3 protein: CASGGQGANTEAFF
CDR3 DNA: TGTGCCAGCGGCGGACAGGGGGCCAACACTGAAGCTTTCTTT

J gene: TRBJ2-3
D gene: TRBD2
V gene: TRBV10-3
clone size: -
CDR3 protein: CAISESIPAGLTDTQYF
CDR3 DNA: TGTGCCATCAGTGAGTCTATTCCAGCGGGATTGACAGATACGCAGTATTTT

J gene: TRBJ2-1
D gene: -
V gene: TRBV7-6
clone size: -
CDR3 protein: CASSLAGGGSYNEQFF
CDR3 DNA: TGTGCCAGCAGCTTAGCGGGGGGAGGCTCCTACAATGAGCAGTTCTTC

J gene: TRBJ2-2
D gene: TRBD2
V gene: TRBV28
clone size: -
CDR3 protein: CASSLGLAGGYGELFF
CDR3 DNA: TGTGCCAGCAGTTTAGGCCTAGCGGGAGGGTACGGGGAGCTGTTTTTT

J gene: TRBJ2-7
D gene: TRBD1
V gene: TRBV28
clone size: -
CDR3 protein: CASSIPGQTFYEQYF
CDR3 DNA: TGTGCCAGCAGTATCCCGGGACAGACGTTCTACGAGCAGTACTTC

J gene: TRBJ1-5
D gene: -
V gene: TRBV15
clone size: -
CDR3 protein: CATSSTGTHSNQPQHF
CDR3 DNA: TGTGCCACCAGCTCAACCGGGACACATAGCAATCAGCCCCAGCATTTT

J gene: TRBJ2-1
D gene: -
V gene: TRBV29-1
clone size: many
CDR3 protein: CSVEEGGLRNEQFF
CDR3 DNA: TGCAGCGTTGAAGAGGGCGGGTTGAGGAATGAGCAGTTCTTC

J gene: TRBJ1-4
D gene: TRBD1
V gene: TRBV11-2
clone size: few
CDR3 protein: CASSLEPPGQGEKLFF
CDR3 DNA: TGTGCCAGCAGCTTAGAACCCCCTGGACAGGGGGAAAAACTGTTTTTT

J gene: TRBJ2-7
D gene: -
V gene: TRBV5-1
clone size: -
CDR3 protein: CASSFGQWEQYF
CDR3 DNA: TGCGCCAGCAGCTTTGGTCAGTGGGAGCAGTACTTC